Described below is a single TCR beta chain sequence and its context. The J segment lost 4 bases and the V segment lost 3 bases, leaving 8 bases of the junction unmatched. Looked up from germline, CDR1 is GTSNPN and CDR2 is SVGIG (reference sequence). The CDR3 sequence is 15 residues long. The data stem from a study of blood T cell repertoires in COVID-19. The wider study: Sources were T cells, B-cell-depleted T cells, or PBMCs; the material itself was cDNA or gDNA.

The repertoire was sequenced with immunoSEQ multiplex PCR; TCRdb's copy has only in-frame clones and lacks some. This table holds 150,000 or so clones, 87% found once. Enrolled through a virtual design, the participants were between 18 and 89 years of age and came from 24 US areas. This sequence was found in a woman between 45 and 60 years old who had recovered from COVID-19. Sequencing was performed on PBMCs or T cells enriched from blood (not recorded which). The V and J genes are TRBV30 and TRBJ2-7, with TRBD2 identical over 11 bases. CDR3 sequence (DNA): TGTGCCTGGAGGGGCCTAGCGGGAGGTAAATACGAGCAGTACTTC. Translating gives CAWRGLAGGKYEQYF.